This TCR beta chain was captured by sequencing in a study of CD8 T cells in ankylosing spondylitis. Study outcomes and limitations: There was a TCR beta motif, made of several highly homologous variants, that appeared characteristic of ankylosing spondylitis blood.

This clonotype was picked up many times. Its matching antigen is unknown. Quantitative barcoded 5'-RACE was used to prepare TCR beta libraries. TCRdb reanalysed the 5' RACE reads using MiXCR and keeps one entry per CDR3 protein. The sample consists of 300,000 to 400,000 distinct CDR3 sequences, 20% to 25% of them appearing once. The origin of this receptor is a male donor with ankylosing spondylitis. Sequencing was performed on blood, either unsorted or a sorted T cell fraction (not recorded which).

CDR3 amino acids: CATGTSGLGSSYNEQFF. For the CDR3, the DNA is TGTGCCACCGGGACTAGCGGGCTGGGGAGCTCCTACAATGAGCAGTTCTTC. The rearrangement links TRBV2 to TRBJ2-1, with 12 positions matching TRBD2. The V segment lost 10 bases and the J segment 0 bases; nucleotides outside the gene matches: 10. The CDR3 is 17 amino acids. In germline, CDR1 is SNHLY, CDR2 FYNNEI.